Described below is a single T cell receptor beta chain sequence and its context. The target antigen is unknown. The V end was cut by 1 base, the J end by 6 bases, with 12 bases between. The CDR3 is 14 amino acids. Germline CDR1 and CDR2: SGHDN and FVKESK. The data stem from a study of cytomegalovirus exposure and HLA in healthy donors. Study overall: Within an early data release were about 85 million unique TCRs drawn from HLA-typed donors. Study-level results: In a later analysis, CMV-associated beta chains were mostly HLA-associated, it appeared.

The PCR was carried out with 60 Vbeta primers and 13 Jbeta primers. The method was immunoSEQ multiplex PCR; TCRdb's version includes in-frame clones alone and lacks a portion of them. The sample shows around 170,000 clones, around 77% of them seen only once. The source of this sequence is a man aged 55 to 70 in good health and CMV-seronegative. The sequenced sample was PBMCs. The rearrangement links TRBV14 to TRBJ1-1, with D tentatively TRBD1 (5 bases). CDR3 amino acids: CASSQGAAGAEAFF. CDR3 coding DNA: TGTGCCAGCAGCCAAGGGGCCGCGGGGGCTGAAGCTTTCTTT. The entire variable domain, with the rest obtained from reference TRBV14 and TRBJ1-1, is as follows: EAGVTQFPSHSVIEKGQTVTLRCDPISGHDNLYWYRRVMGKEIKFLLHFVKESKQDESGMPNNRFLAERTGGTYSTLKVQPAELEDSGVYFCASSQGAAGAEAFFGQGTRLTVV.